Listed here are 22 T cell receptor beta chains from one sample, sequenced in a study of cytomegalovirus exposure and HLA in healthy donors. Vbeta (60) and Jbeta (13) primers were used in the PCR. Data came from immunoSEQ multiplex PCR; TCRdb stores just in-frame clones and leaves some out. The sample lists around 200,000 clones, roughly 73% seen once, with 3.1% in the top ten. The sequencing sample was made of PBMCs. These receptors were taken from a female donor in good health and CMV-seronegative.

The chain is built from TRBV6-6 and TRBJ1-1; no clear D gene. This CDR3 spans 13 amino acids. Trimming left V 6 bases short and J 0 bases short, with 8 bases between. CDR1 and CDR2 from the germline V gene are MNHNY and SVGAGI (reference sequence). The CDR3 here is CASSPRMNTEAFF. CDR3 nucleotide sequence: TGTGCCAGCAGCCCCAGAATGAACACTGAAGCTTTCTTT.

The chain carries TRBV19 and TRBJ1-5; perhaps TRBD1 as D (5 bases). Germline V gene data show CDR1 as LNHDA and CDR2 as SQIVND (reference sequence). The CDR3 contains 20 residues. V was clipped by 6 bases and J by 2 bases, with 29 bases between them. In nucleotides, the CDR3 is TGTGCCAGTAGCCCTTTTCGGAGGGGCGTTCCGTCTGGGGGCAATCAGCCCCAGCATTTT. Its translation: CASSPFRRGVPSGGNQPQHF.

This clone was seen a single time. The chain combines TRBV9 with TRBJ2-2; TRBD2 is a possible D gene (6 bases). Germline loops: CDR1 SGDLS, CDR2 YYNGEE. The CDR3 consists of 13 residues. Trimming shortened V by 6 bases and J by 5 bases, and 11 bases separated the two germline ends. CDR3 sequence (DNA): TGTGCCAGCACAGACAGCGGGACCGGGGAGCTGTTTTTT. This gives the protein CASTDSGTGELFF. Using reference TRBV9 and TRBJ2-2 for the parts outside the CDR3, the full variable domain is DSGVTQTPKHLITATGQRVTLRCSPRSGDLSVYWYQQSLDQGLQFLIQYYNGEERAKGNILERFSAQQFPDLHSELNLSSLELGDSALYFCASTDSGTGELFFGEGSRLTVL.

This clone was seen more than once but under ten times. This chain links TRBV6-1 with TRBJ1-4; TRBD1 matches at 10 bases. Germline V gene sequence: CDR1 MNHNS, CDR2 SASEGT. CDR3 size: 15 residues. With V trimmed by 4 bases and J by 8 bases, 7 bases remained unmatched. The CDR3 spells CASSAQTGGDEKLFF. The CDR3 DNA sequence: TGTGCCAGCAGTGCACAGACAGGGGGCGACGAAAAACTGTTTTTT.

This chain joins TRBV9 and TRBJ2-7, with TRBD1 as a possible D gene (5 bases). This CDR3 region has 13 residues. Per germline, CDR1 SGDLS and CDR2 YYNGEE. The V end was cut by 4 bases, the J end by 0 bases, with 8 bases between. CDR3 residues: CASSTGPSYEQYF. As DNA, the CDR3 is TGTGCCAGCAGCACAGGTCCCTCCTACGAGCAGTACTTC.

The chain carries TRBV19 and TRBJ2-2, with unresolved D. The CDR3 has 16 residues. The V and J ends lost 1 base and 0 bases respectively, with 9 bases between them. Germline CDR1 and CDR2: LNHDA and SQIVND (reference sequence). The CDR3 DNA reads TGTGCCAGTAGTATAGGGTTGCGAACGAACACCGGGGAGCTGTTTTTT. Its translation is CASSIGLRTNTGELFF. Complete variable domain (other parts from reference TRBV19 and TRBJ2-2): DGGITQSPKYLFRKEGQNVTLSCEQNLNHDAMYWYRQDPGQGLRLIYYSQIVNDFQKGDIAEGYSVSREKKESFPLTVTSAQKNPTAFYLCASSIGLRTNTGELFFGEGSRLTVL.

This clone came up once. In nucleotides, the CDR3 is TGTGCCAGCAGTTTAATGGAGGGGGCCGGCTATGGCTACACCTTC. This translates into CASSLMEGAGYGYTF. The J gene is TRBJ1-2, the V gene TRBV28; 7 bases fit TRBD1. The J segment lost 4 bases and the V segment lost 2 bases, leaving 7 bases of the junction unmatched. The CDR3 has 15 amino acids. The germline V gene has CDR1 MDHEN and CDR2 SYDVKM.

The rearrangement links TRBV6-6 to TRBJ1-3, with D uncertain. Per the germline V gene, CDR1 is MNHNY and CDR2 is SVGAGI (reference sequence). The CDR3 is made up of 16 amino acids. V shed 0 bases and J shed 2 bases, with 11 bases lying between them. The DNA of the CDR3 is TGTGCCAGCAGTTACTCTGGGCGAAATACTGGAAACACCATATATTTT. The encoded protein is CASSYSGRNTGNTIYF.

The chain has TRBV15 and TRBJ2-7; TRBD1 matches at 7 bases. The germline gives CDR1 LNHNV, CDR2 YYDKDF (reference sequence). The V and J ends lost 2 bases and 0 bases, in that order; junction bases with no gene match: 7. This CDR3 is 16 amino acids long. The CDR3 DNA follows: TGTGCCACCAGCAGATCAGGGACAGCGGACTCCTACGAGCAGTACTTC. Translated: CATSRSGTADSYEQYF.

The chain combines TRBV19 with TRBJ2-7, with 7 bases identical to TRBD2. The CDR3 length is 13 residues. Germline V gene lookup returns CDR1 LNHDA and CDR2 SQIVND (reference sequence). V lost 9 bases to trimming and J lost 5 bases; unmatched junction nucleotides: 10. CDR3 nucleotide sequence: TGTGCCAGCCAGGAGGGAGGGGCCAACGAGCAGTACTTC. This encodes CASQEGGANEQYF.

The rearrangement links TRBV6-4 to TRBJ2-2, with D hard to call. Trimming removed 7 bases from V and 0 bases from J, with 12 bases in between. CDR1 is MRHNA and CDR2 is SNTAGT in the germline V gene. CDR3 length: 15 residues. The CDR3 DNA follows: TGTGCCAGCACCCAGTCCCCTTCGAACACCGGGGAGCTGTTTTTT. Protein product: CASTQSPSNTGELFF.

This clone was detected once. The chain employs TRBV7-9 and TRBJ2-7, with 12 bases identical to TRBD1. The CDR3 runs 17 residues. Trimming at V came to 1 base and at J to 3 bases, leaving 7 bases not matched to a gene. The germline CDR1 and CDR2 sequences are SEHNR and FQNEAQ (reference sequence). CDR3 in DNA: TGTGCCAGCAGCTTAGTAACCGGGACAGGGGGCTTCTACGAGCAGTACTTC. As protein: CASSLVTGTGGFYEQYF. Looking up the rest from reference TRBV7-9 and TRBJ2-7 gives the full variable domain: DTGVSQNPRHKITKRGQNVTFRCDPISEHNRLYWYRQTLGQGPEFLTYFQNEAQLEKSRLLSDRFSAERPKGSFSTLEIQRTEQGDSAMYLCASSLVTGTGGFYEQYFGPGTRLTVT.

This clone was detected only once. The genes are TRBV27 and TRBJ2-3, with D tentatively TRBD1 (6 bases). CDR1 MNHEY and CDR2 SMNVEV come from the germline V gene (reference sequence). Trimming took off 4 bases at V and 3 bases at J, with 14 bases between the two ends. This CDR3 is built from 15 residues. CDR3 loop: CASSSRTVFTDTQYF. As DNA, the CDR3 is TGTGCCAGCAGTTCACGGACAGTTTTTACAGATACGCAGTATTTT.

DNA for the CDR3: TGTGCCAGCTCACCACAGGGGGCTCGTGACGAGCAGTACTTC. It encodes CASSPQGARDEQYF. The genes are TRBV18 and TRBJ2-7, with 7 nucleotides matching TRBD1. Germline CDR1 reads KGHSH; CDR2 reads LQKENI. Trimming took 1 base from V and 5 from J; bases not matched to a gene: 5. This CDR3 region has 14 residues.

This clone has only a few counts. The rearrangement uses TRBV9 and TRBJ2-2; a possible D gene is TRBD1 (6 bases). V was trimmed by 6 bases and J by 0 bases, leaving 12 bases between them. The CDR3 contains 15 residues. Germline loops: CDR1 SGDLS, CDR2 YYNGEE. The CDR3 is CASTEGHPNTGELFF. CDR3 nucleotides: TGTGCCAGCACAGAGGGACACCCGAACACCGGGGAGCTGTTTTTT.

The chain combines TRBV6-5 with TRBJ1-1; 7 nucleotides line up with TRBD1. J was trimmed by 4 bases and V by 4 bases; bases with no gene match: 9. The germline V gene has CDR1 MNHEY and CDR2 SVGAGI. The CDR3 consists of 15 residues. CDR3 loop: CASSLRGGRGTEAFF. In nucleotides, the CDR3 is TGTGCCAGCAGTTTAAGAGGGGGCCGTGGCACTGAAGCTTTCTTT.

This sequence joins TRBV6-5 and TRBJ1-3; 10 positions match TRBD1. V shed 6 bases, J shed 4 bases, and the junction held 6 bases outside the gene matches. The germline V gene encodes CDR1 MNHEY and CDR2 SVGAGI. The CDR3 totals 15 residues. This CDR3 is CASSQDRGAGNTIYF. DNA of the CDR3: TGTGCCAGCAGCCAGGACAGGGGGGCAGGAAACACCATATATTTT.

The chain is built from TRBV9 and TRBJ2-7; perhaps TRBD2 as D (6 bases). The CDR3 length is 16 residues. Trimming took off 3 bases at V and 1 base at J, with 17 bases between the two ends. CDR1 SGDLS and CDR2 YYNGEE come from the germline V gene. Here the CDR3 DNA reads TGTGCCAGCAGCGCAGGAACCGGGACTGGATCCTACGAGCAGTACTTC. Translation gives CASSAGTGTGSYEQYF.

This clone has a single count. V gene TRBV18 combines with J gene TRBJ1-4; maybe TRBD1 (5 bases). Trimming pared 6 bases from V and 8 bases from J, leaving 22 bases between. CDR1 is KGHSH, CDR2 LQKENI, per germline. The CDR3 runs to 16 residues. CDR3 sequence: CASSRSAPGLGEKLFF. In DNA, the CDR3 is TGTGCCAGCTCCCGATCGGCCCCAGGGTTGGGCGAAAAACTGTTTTTT. Complete variable domain (other parts from reference TRBV18 and TRBJ1-4): NAGVMQNPRHLVRRRGQEARLRCSPMKGHSHVYWYRQLPEEGLKFMVYLQKENIIDESGMPKERFSAEFPKEGPSILRIQQVVRGDSAAYFCASSRSAPGLGEKLFFGSGTQLSVL.

This chain joins TRBV7-3 and TRBJ1-1, with D possibly being TRBD1 (6 bases). Germline CDR1 and CDR2: SGHTA and FQGTGA. Trimming pared 3 bases from V and 0 bases from J, leaving 8 bases between. The CDR3 is 14 residues long. The CDR3 bases are TGTGCCAGCAGCTTTGGACAGATGAACACTGAAGCTTTCTTT. Translating it yields CASSFGQMNTEAFF.

The genes are TRBV2 and TRBJ2-5; 7 bases fit TRBD1. CDR3 length: 16 amino acids. From germline, CDR1 is SNHLY and CDR2 FYNNEI. V was pared by 5 bases and J by 4 bases, with 13 bases of the junction left unmatched. The CDR3 nucleotides are TGTGCCAGCAGTCTTACACAGGGGTCGTGGGGAGAGACCCAGTACTTC. Protein product: CASSLTQGSWGETQYF.

The chain employs TRBV27 and TRBJ2-2; D remains ambiguous. The CDR3 sequence is 13 residues long. Trimming removed 3 bases from V and 0 bases from J, with 2 bases in between. Germline loops: CDR1 MNHEY, CDR2 SMNVEV (reference sequence). In DNA form, the CDR3 reads TGTGCCAGCAGTTTCGCGAACACCGGGGAGCTGTTTTTT. This encodes CASSFANTGELFF.